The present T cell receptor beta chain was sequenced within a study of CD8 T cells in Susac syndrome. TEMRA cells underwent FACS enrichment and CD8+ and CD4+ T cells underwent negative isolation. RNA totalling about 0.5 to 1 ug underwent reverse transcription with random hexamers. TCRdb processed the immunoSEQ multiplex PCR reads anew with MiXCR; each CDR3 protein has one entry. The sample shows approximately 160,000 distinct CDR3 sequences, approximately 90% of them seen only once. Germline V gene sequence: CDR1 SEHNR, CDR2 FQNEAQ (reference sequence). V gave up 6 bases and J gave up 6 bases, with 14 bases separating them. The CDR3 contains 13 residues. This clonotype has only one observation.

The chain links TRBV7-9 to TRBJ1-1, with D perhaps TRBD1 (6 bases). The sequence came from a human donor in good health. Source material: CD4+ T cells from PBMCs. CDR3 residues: CASSKEGGAEAFF. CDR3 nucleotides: TGTGCCAGCAGTAAGGAGGGGGGGGCTGAAGCTTTCTTT.